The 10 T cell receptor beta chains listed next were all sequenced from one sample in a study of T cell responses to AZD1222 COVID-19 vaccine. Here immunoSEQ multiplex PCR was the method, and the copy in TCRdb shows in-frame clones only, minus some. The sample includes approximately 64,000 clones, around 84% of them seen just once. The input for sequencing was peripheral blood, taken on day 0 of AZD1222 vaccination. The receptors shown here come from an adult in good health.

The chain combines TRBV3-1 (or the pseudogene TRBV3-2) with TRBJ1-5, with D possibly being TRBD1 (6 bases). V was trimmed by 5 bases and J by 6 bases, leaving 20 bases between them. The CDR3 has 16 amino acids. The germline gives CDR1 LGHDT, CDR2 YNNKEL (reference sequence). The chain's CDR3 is CASSNGLGGLGQPQHF. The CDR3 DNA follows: TGTGCCAGCAGCAACGGCTTGGGGGGGCTAGGTCAGCCCCAGCATTTT.

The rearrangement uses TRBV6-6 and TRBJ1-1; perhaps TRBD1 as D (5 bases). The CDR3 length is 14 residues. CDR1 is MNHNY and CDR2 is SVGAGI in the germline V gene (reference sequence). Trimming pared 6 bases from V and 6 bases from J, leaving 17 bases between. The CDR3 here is CASRGGTASPEAFF. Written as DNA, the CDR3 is TGTGCCAGCAGGGGAGGGACCGCTTCCCCTGAAGCTTTCTTT.

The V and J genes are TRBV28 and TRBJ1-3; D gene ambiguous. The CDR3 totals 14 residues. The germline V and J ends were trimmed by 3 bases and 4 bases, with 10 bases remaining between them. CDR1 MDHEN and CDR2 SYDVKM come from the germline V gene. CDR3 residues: CASSLEGYGNTIYF. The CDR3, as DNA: TGTGCCAGCAGTTTGGAGGGCTACGGAAACACCATATATTTT. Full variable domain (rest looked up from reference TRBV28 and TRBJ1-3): DVKVTQSSRYLVKRTGEKVFLECVQDMDHENMFWYRQDPGLGLRLIYFSYDVKMKEKGDIPEGYSVSREKKERFSLILESASTNQTSMYLCASSLEGYGNTIYFGEGSWLTVV.

The CDR3 DNA sequence: TGTGCCAGCCCCCCTGGGGGACAGGGGCCTAGGGCTGAAGCTTTCTTT. Translation gives CASPPGGQGPRAEAFF. This rearrangement joins TRBV2 to TRBJ1-1, with 10 bases aligning to TRBD1. Germline values: CDR1 SNHLY, CDR2 FYNNEI. Trimming took 8 bases from V and 6 from J; bases not matched to a gene: 15. The CDR3 runs 16 residues.

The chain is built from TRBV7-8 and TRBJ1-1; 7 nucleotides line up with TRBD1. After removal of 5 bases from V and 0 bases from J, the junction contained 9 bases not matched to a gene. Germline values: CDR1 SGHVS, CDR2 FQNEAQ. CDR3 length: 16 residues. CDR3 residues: CASSTPRGSMNTEAFF. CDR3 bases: TGTGCCAGCAGCACTCCCAGGGGGAGCATGAACACTGAAGCTTTCTTT.

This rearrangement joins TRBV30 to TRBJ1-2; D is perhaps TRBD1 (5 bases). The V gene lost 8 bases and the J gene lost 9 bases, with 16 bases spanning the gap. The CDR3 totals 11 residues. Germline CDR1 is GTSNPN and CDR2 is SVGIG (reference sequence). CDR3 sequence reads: CAGERDLRYTF. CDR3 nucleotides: TGTGCCGGAGAACGGGACCTCCGCTACACCTTC.

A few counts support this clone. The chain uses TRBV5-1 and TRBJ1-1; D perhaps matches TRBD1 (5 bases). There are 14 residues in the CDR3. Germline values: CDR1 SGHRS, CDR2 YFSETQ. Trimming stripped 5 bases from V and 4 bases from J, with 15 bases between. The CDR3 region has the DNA TGCGCCAGCAGAATAGAGCAGGGTAGCACTGAAGCTTTCTTT. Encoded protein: CASRIEQGSTEAFF.

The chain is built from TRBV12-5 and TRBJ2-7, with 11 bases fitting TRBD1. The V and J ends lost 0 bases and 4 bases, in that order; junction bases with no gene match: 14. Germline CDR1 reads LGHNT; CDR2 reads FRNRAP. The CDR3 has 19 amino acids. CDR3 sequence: CASGLVQFVGTGGSYEQYF. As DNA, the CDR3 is TGTGCTAGTGGTTTGGTCCAGTTTGTTGGGACAGGGGGTTCTTACGAGCAGTACTTC.

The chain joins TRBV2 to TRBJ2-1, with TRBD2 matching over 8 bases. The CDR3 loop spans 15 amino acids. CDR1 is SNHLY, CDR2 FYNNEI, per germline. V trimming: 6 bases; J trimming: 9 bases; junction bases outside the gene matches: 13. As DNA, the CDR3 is TGTGCCAGCAGGCAGATGCCGGGACTAGATTCTGAGCAGTTCTTC. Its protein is CASRQMPGLDSEQFF.

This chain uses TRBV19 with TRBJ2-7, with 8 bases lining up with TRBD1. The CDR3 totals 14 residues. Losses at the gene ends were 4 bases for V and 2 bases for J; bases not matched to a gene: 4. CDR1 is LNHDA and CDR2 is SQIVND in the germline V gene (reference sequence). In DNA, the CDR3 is TGTGCCAGTAGTACGCGGGACAGGCCCTACGAGCAGTACTTC. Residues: CASSTRDRPYEQYF.